The subject of this entry is one T cell receptor beta chain. This clonotype was seen many times. Its antigen is currently not known. No much larger clone is present one base from it, and per-base qualities are unavailable. The protocol used for the library was RT-PCR. TCRdb records Illumina HiSeq 2500 as the sequencer. TCRdb applied fastp at Q25 and MiXCR to the public reads, then kept only in-frame beta chains. Identical CDR3 proteins give one entry, which carries the most common genes and DNA. This sample gives some 600,000 distinct CDR3 sequences in total; 14% of them show up just once. The ten biggest clones cover 7.5% to 8% of the sample. This specimen belongs to a study of response to subunit inactivated influenza vaccine listed by TCRdb under 2018. With respect to the entire study: The study used deep quantitative T cell receptor repertoire profiling to track responses to a trivalent subunit inactivated influenza vaccine.

Beyond this particular receptor, the publication reports: It was suggested by the authors that each seasonal influenza vaccination may recruit only a limited number of new T cells.

Taken from the germline V gene (reference sequence), the CDR1 and CDR2 loops are SEHNR and FQNEAQ. The CDR3 contains 14 residues, cysteine and phenylalanine counted. Only the CDR3 DNA stays, 42 bases, in frame from base 1. Trimming removed 5 bases from V and 2 bases from J; the gene matches leave 3 bases unexplained. The V gene is TRBV7-9 and the J gene is TRBJ2-3, and 8 bases in between align with TRBD2. Material: PBMCs from blood, obtained approximately 15 days before vaccination. The sequence derives from a man aged 45 to 65 who received an inactivated influenza vaccine. Donor details come from another sample of the same person, matched by shared clones. The CDR3 region has the sequence CASSGTSLTDTQYF. Read as DNA, the sequence is TGTGCCAGCAGCGGGACTAGTCTCACAGATACGCAGTATTTT.